The present T cell receptor (beta chain) was sequenced within a study of cytotoxic CD8 clonotypes in ibrutinib-treated CLL. Broader study findings: Measured clonality at baseline was greater than in age-matched healthy donors and tracked with circulating CD8+ T-cell counts.

Generated by immunoSEQ multiplex PCR, the TCRdb table keeps only in-frame clones and is missing some. The repertoire holds about 130,000 clones, with over 75% as singletons. About this clone: As yet, its antigen is unknown.

This CDR3 is built from 17 residues. The V end lost 5 bases, the J end lost 6 bases, and 23 bases lay between the germline ends. From germline, CDR1 is LNHDA and CDR2 SQIVND (reference sequence). The genes are TRBV19 and TRBJ1-5; perhaps TRBD1 as D (6 bases). The TCR was taken from a human donor with chronic lymphocytic leukemia. Material: PBMCs, obtained after 24 months of ibrutinib treatment. This CDR3 is CASSWYSGGLRSQPQHF. The CDR3, as DNA: TGTGCCAGTAGTTGGTACTCGGGGGGGCTAAGGAGTCAGCCCCAGCATTTT.